The entry that follows covers one T cell receptor beta chain sequence. This sample is drawn from a study of OX40 agonist ivuxolimab in advanced cancers. Study-wide background: Of mixed ages from about 20 to 80 and averaging around 60 years, the group was just under 85% male.

TCRdb's table, derived via immunoSEQ multiplex PCR, lists solely in-frame clones and lacks some. The table includes roughly 64,000 clones, roughly 86% detected once. Looked up from germline, CDR1 is MGHRA and CDR2 is YSYEKL. The CDR3 sequence is 17 residues long. V was pared by 4 bases and J by 5 bases, with 23 bases between. J is TRBJ2-5 and V is TRBV4-1; D possibly corresponds to TRBD2 (5 bases). Sequencing used CD4+ or CD8+ T cells sorted from blood, obtained in a trial of the OX40 agonist ivuxolimab. The receptor was isolated from an adult with an advanced solid tumor such as melanoma, head and neck, liver or kidney cancer. The CDR3 DNA reads TGCGCCAGCAGCCGCGCCGGTCGCGATCGAGGCGGGGAGACCCAGTACTTC. This translates into CASSRAGRDRGGETQYF.